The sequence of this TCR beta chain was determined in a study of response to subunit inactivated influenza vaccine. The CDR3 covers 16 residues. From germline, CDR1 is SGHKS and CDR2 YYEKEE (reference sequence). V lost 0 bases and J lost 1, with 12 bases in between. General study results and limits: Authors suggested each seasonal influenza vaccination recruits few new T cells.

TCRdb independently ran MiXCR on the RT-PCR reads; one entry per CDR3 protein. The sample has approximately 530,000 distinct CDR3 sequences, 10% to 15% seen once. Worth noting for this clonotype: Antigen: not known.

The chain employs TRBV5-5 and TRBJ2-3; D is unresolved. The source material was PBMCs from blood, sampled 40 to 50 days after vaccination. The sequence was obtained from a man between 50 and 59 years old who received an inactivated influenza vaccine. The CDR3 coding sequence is TGTGCCAGCAGCTTGGACAGTCTAGGCCGCACAGATACGCAGTATTTT. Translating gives CASSLDSLGRTDTQYF.